Shown below are 28 T cell receptor beta chains from a single sample sequenced in a study of cytomegalovirus exposure and HLA in healthy donors. The PCR was carried out with 60 Vbeta primers and 13 Jbeta primers. Sequenced by immunoSEQ multiplex PCR; TCRdb stores in-frame clones only, minus some. The sample lists 80,000 to 90,000 clones; about 75% were seen once. Input material: PBMCs. Every receptor here comes from a man aged 35 to 55 in good health and CMV-seronegative.

This clone appeared a few times. The chain recombines TRBV5-1 with TRBJ1-1; TRBD1 is a possible D gene (5 bases). V was pared by 6 bases and J by 2 bases, with 11 bases between. The germline gives CDR1 SGHRS, CDR2 YFSETQ. The CDR3 has 13 residues. Here the CDR3 DNA reads TGCGCCAGCAAAGGCAGGGAAAACACTGAAGCTTTCTTT. Its protein is CASKGRENTEAFF.

The chain combines TRBV19 with TRBJ1-5; D perhaps matches TRBD1 (6 bases). The ends were cut back, 4 bases at V and 2 bases at J, with 21 bases in the middle. The CDR3 has 18 residues. The germline V gene encodes CDR1 LNHDA and CDR2 SQIVND (reference sequence). As DNA, the CDR3 is TGTGCCAGTAGTACAACTCTCGACAGGACTGCTGGCAATCAGCCCCAGCATTTT. Translated: CASSTTLDRTAGNQPQHF.

The chain employs TRBV13 and TRBJ1-2, with a tentative D call TRBD1 (6 bases). The CDR3 length is 13 residues. The germline CDR1 and CDR2 sequences are PRHDT and FYEKMQ (reference sequence). V was shortened by 4 bases and J by 4 bases, with 10 bases between the two germline ends. CDR3: CASSSTGIYGYTF. In DNA, the CDR3 is TGTGCCAGCAGCTCGACAGGAATCTATGGCTACACCTTC.

The V gene is TRBV10-2, the J gene TRBJ2-3; D might be TRBD2 (6 bases). CDR3 length: 14 amino acids. Germline V lookup: CDR1 WSHSY, CDR2 SAAADI. V dropped 8 bases and J dropped 5 bases, with 17 bases sitting between them. The CDR3 protein is CASLRGAEGDTQYF. The CDR3 nucleotides are TGCGCCAGCCTCCGTGGAGCGGAGGGAGATACGCAGTATTTT.

This clone was detected only a few times. The chain uses TRBV7-9 and TRBJ1-1, with D tentatively TRBD1 (6 bases). CDR1 SEHNR and CDR2 FQNEAQ come from the germline V gene (reference sequence). V dropped 10 bases and J dropped 3 bases, with 15 bases sitting between them. This CDR3 spans 13 amino acids. The CDR3 protein is CATRVDSHTEAFF. As DNA, the CDR3 is TGTGCCACAAGGGTGGACAGTCACACTGAAGCTTTCTTT. Supplemented by reference TRBV7-9 and TRBJ1-1, the full variable domain reads DTGVSQNPRHKITKRGQNVTFRCDPISEHNRLYWYRQTLGQGPEFLTYFQNEAQLEKSRLLSDRFSAERPKGSFSTLEIQRTEQGDSAMYLCATRVDSHTEAFFGQGTRLTVV.

This sequence joins TRBV29-1 and TRBJ2-5; the D is unclear. V lost 3 bases and J lost 5, with 13 bases in between. The CDR3 covers 13 residues. CDR1 is SQVTM and CDR2 is ANQGSEA in the germline V gene. CDR3 sequence: CSVESGRRETQYF. The CDR3 nucleotides read TGCAGCGTTGAGTCTGGGCGTCGGGAGACCCAGTACTTC.

The chain couples TRBV6-1 to TRBJ1-2, with unresolved D. CDR1 MNHNS and CDR2 SASEGT come from the germline V gene. The CDR3 sequence is 11 residues long. Trimming cost V 6 bases and J 6 bases, with 8 bases left between them. For the CDR3, the DNA is TGTGCCAGCAGACTCTTGGATGGCTACACCTTC. Translation gives CASRLLDGYTF.

The gene calls are TRBV7-9 and TRBJ2-6; D gene unclear. V shed 6 bases and J shed 1 base, with 16 bases lying between them. The CDR3 has 17 residues. Germline V gene data show CDR1 as SEHNR and CDR2 as FQNEAQ (reference sequence). CDR3 residues: CASSDVRQTSGANVLTF. CDR3 sequence (DNA): TGTGCCAGCAGTGACGTCAGGCAAACATCTGGGGCCAACGTCCTGACTTTC.

V usage is TRBV10-2 and J usage is TRBJ1-5; 7 bases line up with TRBD1. Germline V gives CDR1 WSHSY, CDR2 SAAADI. After removal of 8 bases from V and 2 bases from J, the junction contained 0 bases not matched to a gene. CDR3 length: 12 residues. CDR3 region: CASGTGNQPQHF. CDR3 in DNA: TGCGCCAGCGGGACAGGCAATCAGCCCCAGCATTTT.

A few counts support this clone. The J gene is TRBJ2-3, the V gene TRBV29-1; possible D gene TRBD2, 6 bases. This CDR3 comprises 15 residues. From germline, CDR1 is SQVTM and CDR2 ANQGSEA. Trimming cost V 3 bases and J 4 bases, with 17 bases left between them. This CDR3 is CSVDSGGGAADTQYF. The CDR3, as DNA: TGCAGCGTTGATTCCGGGGGTGGGGCTGCAGATACGCAGTATTTT.

This clone was picked up a small number of times. The chain employs TRBV27 and TRBJ2-7; 9 positions agree with TRBD2. Unmatched junction bases numbered 10, after V lost 5 bases and J lost 5 bases. CDR1 is MNHEY and CDR2 is SMNVEV in the germline V gene (reference sequence). The CDR3 covers 15 residues. In DNA form, the CDR3 reads TGTGCCAGCAGTCCGGGACTAGCAGACGTTGACGAGCAGTACTTC. Amino acid sequence: CASSPGLADVDEQYF.

This chain joins TRBV2 and TRBJ2-2; D may be TRBD1 (6 bases). Trimming took 6 bases from V and 4 from J, leaving 12 bases between them. The CDR3 loop spans 14 amino acids. CDR1 and CDR2 from the germline V gene are SNHLY and FYNNEI. CDR3 amino acids: CASRLQGPTGELFF. For the CDR3, the DNA is TGTGCCAGCAGACTACAGGGACCCACCGGGGAGCTGTTTTTT.

This clone has only a few counts. This sequence joins TRBV7-9 and TRBJ1-2; D is unclear. V was trimmed by 5 bases and J by 4 bases, leaving 11 bases between them. The CDR3 extends over 13 amino acids. Germline V gene sequence: CDR1 SEHNR, CDR2 FQNEAQ (reference sequence). CDR3 region: CASSTREGYGYTF. Here the CDR3 DNA reads TGTGCCAGCAGCACCCGGGAGGGCTATGGCTACACCTTC.

The chain couples TRBV5-8 to TRBJ2-3; 7 positions match TRBD1. Germline V gives CDR1 SGHTS, CDR2 YDEGEE. Losses at the gene ends were 4 bases for V and 2 bases for J; bases not matched to a gene: 16. The CDR3 totals 18 residues. The CDR3 DNA reads as TGTGCCAGCAGCCTTGGACAGGCTCCATCCCTTTTCACAGATACGCAGTATTTT. As protein: CASSLGQAPSLFTDTQYF.

This chain links TRBV10-3 with TRBJ2-7, with 7 bases that match TRBD1. The CDR3 consists of 14 residues. V shed 0 bases and J 11 bases; nucleotides not matched to a gene: 10. CDR1 and CDR2 from the germline V gene are ENHRY and SYGVKD. CDR3 protein: CAISESTGAQVEYF. CDR3 nucleotides: TGTGCCATCAGTGAGTCTACAGGGGCCCAGGTGGAGTACTTC.

This clone was counted only a few times. The V and J genes are TRBV29-1 and TRBJ1-2; D perhaps matches TRBD1 (6 bases). The CDR3 length is 11 residues. CDR1 is SQVTM and CDR2 is ANQGSEA in the germline V gene. Trimming shortened V by 6 bases and J by 6 bases, and 11 bases separated the two germline ends. CDR3 bases: TGCAGCGTCCCACAGGGTAATGGCTACACCTTC. Translation: CSVPQGNGYTF.

V usage is TRBV5-8 and J usage is TRBJ2-7, with D unresolved. Germline CDR1 SGHTS, CDR2 YDEGEE. V was clipped by 1 base and J by 0 bases, with 8 bases between them. The CDR3 extends over 14 amino acids. The CDR3 loop reads CASSLLRYSYEQYF. Here the CDR3 DNA reads TGTGCCAGCAGCTTGCTACGGTACTCCTACGAGCAGTACTTC.

This clone has just one count. The chain is built from TRBV21-1 and TRBJ1-5; the table's D call TRBD1 went unverified against the DNA. TRBV21-1 is labeled a pseudogene. This CDR3 contains 18 residues. CDR3 loop: CASSKCRAVYYSNQPQHF. CDR3 sequence (DNA): TGTGCCAGCAGCAAATGCAGGGCTGTGTATTATAGCAATCAGCCCCAGCATTTT.

V is TRBV28 and J is TRBJ2-5, with TRBD2 matching 10 bases. V lost 5 bases to trimming and J lost 11 bases; unmatched junction nucleotides: 11. The germline V gene has CDR1 MDHEN and CDR2 SYDVKM. The CDR3 length is 14 residues. CDR3 bases: TGTGCCAGCAGTGTACTAGCGGGAAATAAGAGACAGTACTTC. This sequence encodes CASSVLAGNKRQYF.

This chain links TRBV9 with TRBJ2-2, with D perhaps TRBD2 (5 bases). The germline V gene encodes CDR1 SGDLS and CDR2 YYNGEE. With 2 bases removed from V and 8 bases from J, the gap between germline ends came to 7 bases. The CDR3 covers 12 residues. Here the CDR3 reads CASSVTGGELFF. The CDR3 nucleotides read TGTGCCAGCAGCGTGACGGGAGGGGAGCTGTTTTTT.

The rearrangement uses TRBV28 and TRBJ2-4, with TRBD1 matching over 12 bases. This CDR3 comprises 15 residues. Trimming removed 1 base from V and 10 bases from J; junction bases left unmatched: 5. CDR1 MDHEN and CDR2 SYDVKM come from the germline V gene. The CDR3 sequence: CASSLSGDRGLIQYF. Here the CDR3 DNA reads TGTGCCAGCAGTTTATCAGGGGACAGGGGGCTTATTCAGTACTTC.

The chain employs TRBV5-1 and TRBJ2-7; the match to TRBD1 covers 8 bases. The CDR3 loop spans 14 amino acids. V was clipped by 5 bases and J by 3 bases; unmatched bases: 7. Germline V gene lookup returns CDR1 SGHRS and CDR2 YFSETQ. CDR3: CASSTGTGNYEQYF. Written as DNA, the CDR3 is TGCGCCAGCAGTACCGGGACAGGCAACTACGAGCAGTACTTC.

The CDR3 here is CASSYSPGSGGVEQFF. The CDR3, as DNA: TGTGCCAGCAGTTACTCTCCTGGGTCGGGCGGGGTAGAGCAGTTCTTC. The V gene is TRBV6-6, the J gene TRBJ2-1; weak D call: TRBD2 (6 bases). From germline, CDR1 is MNHNY and CDR2 SVGAGI (reference sequence). The CDR3 runs to 16 residues. Trimming cost V 0 bases and J 10 bases, with 19 bases left between them.

This clone was seen just once. The chain is built from TRBV14 and TRBJ2-1, with TRBD1 identical over 7 bases. CDR3 length equals 14 residues. Trimming at V came to 2 bases and at J to 8 bases, leaving 6 bases not matched to a gene. Germline values: CDR1 SGHDN, CDR2 FVKESK. The DNA of the CDR3 is TGTGCCAGCAGCCAAAGACAGGGTTTTGATGAGCAGTTCTTC. Translated: CASSQRQGFDEQFF. Full variable domain (remainder filled in from reference TRBV14 and TRBJ2-1): EAGVTQFPSHSVIEKGQTVTLRCDPISGHDNLYWYRRVMGKEIKFLLHFVKESKQDESGMPNNRFLAERTGGTYSTLKVQPAELEDSGVYFCASSQRQGFDEQFFGPGTRLTVL.

J is TRBJ1-6 and V is TRBV5-4, with D perhaps matching TRBD1 (5 bases). CDR1 and CDR2 from the germline V gene are SGHNT and YYREEE (reference sequence). Trimming removed 4 bases at V and 11 bases at J, with 13 bases between. The CDR3 has 13 amino acids. The CDR3 loop is CASSSHRNPPLHF. CDR3 sequence (DNA): TGTGCCAGCAGCAGTCACAGGAATCCACCCCTCCACTTT. Filled out from reference TRBV5-4 and TRBJ1-6, the complete variable domain reads ETGVTQSPTHLIKTRGQQVTLRCSSQSGHNTVSWYQQALGQGPQFIFQYYREEENGRGNFPPRFSGLQFPNYSSELNVNALELDDSALYLCASSSHRNPPLHFGNGTRLTVT.

The chain is built from TRBV14 and TRBJ1-5; possible D gene TRBD1, 6 bases. V shed 3 bases and J shed 4 bases, with 13 bases lying between them. The CDR3 is made up of 15 amino acids. From germline, CDR1 is SGHDN and CDR2 FVKESK. The CDR3 sequence is CASSHSSQGNQPQHF. CDR3 DNA sequence: TGTGCCAGCAGCCACAGTTCGCAGGGGAATCAGCCCCAGCATTTT. The variable domain in full, completed from reference TRBV14 and TRBJ1-5, reads EAGVTQFPSHSVIEKGQTVTLRCDPISGHDNLYWYRRVMGKEIKFLLHFVKESKQDESGMPNNRFLAERTGGTYSTLKVQPAELEDSGVYFCASSHSSQGNQPQHFGDGTRLSIL.

This sequence joins TRBV5-1 and TRBJ1-2, with 11 nucleotides matching TRBD1. CDR1 and CDR2 (germline): SGHRS, YFSETQ. V lost 0 bases to trimming and J lost 4 bases; unmatched junction nucleotides: 2. CDR3 size: 15 residues. The CDR3 region has the DNA TGCGCCAGCAGCTTGGGGACAGGGGGCACCTATGGCTACACCTTC. This encodes CASSLGTGGTYGYTF. Supplemented by reference TRBV5-1 and TRBJ1-2, the full variable domain reads KAGVTQTPRYLIKTRGQQVTLSCSPISGHRSVSWYQQTPGQGLQFLFEYFSETQRNKGNFPGRFSGRQFSNSRSEMNVSTLELGDSALYLCASSLGTGGTYGYTFGSGTRLTVV.

The J gene is TRBJ2-3, the V gene TRBV6-5; no clear D gene. The V gene's germline CDR1 is MNHEY and CDR2 SVGAGI. V lost 0 bases, J lost 2 bases, and 12 bases lay in between. This CDR3 has 16 residues. The CDR3: CASSYSSYPDTDTQYF. Here the CDR3 DNA reads TGTGCCAGCAGTTACTCGAGTTATCCCGACACAGATACGCAGTATTTT.